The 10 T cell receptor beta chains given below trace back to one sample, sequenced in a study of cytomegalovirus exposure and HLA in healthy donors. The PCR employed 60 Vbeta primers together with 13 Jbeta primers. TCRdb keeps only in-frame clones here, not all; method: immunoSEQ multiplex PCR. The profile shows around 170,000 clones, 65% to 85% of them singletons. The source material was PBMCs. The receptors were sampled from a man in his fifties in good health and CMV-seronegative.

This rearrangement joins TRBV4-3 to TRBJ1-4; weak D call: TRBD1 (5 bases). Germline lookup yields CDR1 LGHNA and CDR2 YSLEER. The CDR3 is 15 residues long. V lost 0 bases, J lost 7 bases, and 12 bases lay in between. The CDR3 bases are TGCGCCAGCAGCCAAGATCCAGGGAGGAGTGAAAAACTGTTTTTT. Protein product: CASSQDPGRSEKLFF.

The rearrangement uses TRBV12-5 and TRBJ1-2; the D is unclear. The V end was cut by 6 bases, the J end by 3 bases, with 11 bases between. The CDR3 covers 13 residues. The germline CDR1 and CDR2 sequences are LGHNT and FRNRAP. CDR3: CASGEGSDYGYTF. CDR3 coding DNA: TGTGCTAGTGGGGAGGGTTCTGACTATGGCTACACCTTC.

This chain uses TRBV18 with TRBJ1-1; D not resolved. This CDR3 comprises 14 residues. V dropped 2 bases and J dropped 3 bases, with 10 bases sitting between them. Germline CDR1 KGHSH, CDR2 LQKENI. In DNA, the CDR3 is TGTGCCAGCTCACCAGGAACACGGGACACTGAAGCTTTCTTT. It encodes CASSPGTRDTEAFF.

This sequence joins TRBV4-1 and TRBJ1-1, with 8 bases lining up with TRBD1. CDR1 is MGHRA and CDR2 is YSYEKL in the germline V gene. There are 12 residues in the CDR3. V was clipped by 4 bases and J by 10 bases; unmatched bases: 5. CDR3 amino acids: CASSPGTGGAFF. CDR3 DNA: TGCGCCAGCAGCCCTGGGACAGGCGGAGCTTTCTTT.

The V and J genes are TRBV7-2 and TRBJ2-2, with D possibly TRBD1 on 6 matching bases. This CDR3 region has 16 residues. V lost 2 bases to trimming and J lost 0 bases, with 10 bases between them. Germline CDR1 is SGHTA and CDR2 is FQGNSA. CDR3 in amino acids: CASSLSRTANTGELFF. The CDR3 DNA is TGTGCCAGCAGCTTATCCCGGACAGCGAACACCGGGGAGCTGTTTTTT.

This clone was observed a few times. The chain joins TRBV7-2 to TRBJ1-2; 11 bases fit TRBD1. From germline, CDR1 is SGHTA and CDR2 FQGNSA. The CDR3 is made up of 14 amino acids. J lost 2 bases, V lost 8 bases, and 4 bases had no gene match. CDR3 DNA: TGTGCCAGCGGTCGGGACAGGGGGAACTATGGCTACACCTTC. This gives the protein CASGRDRGNYGYTF. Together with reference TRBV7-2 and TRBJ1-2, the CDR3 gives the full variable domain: GAGVSQSPSNKVTEKGKDVELRCDPISGHTALYWYRQSLGQGLEFLIYFQGNSAPDKSGLPSDRFSAERTGGSVSTLTIQRTQQEDSAVYLCASGRDRGNYGYTFGSGTRLTVV.

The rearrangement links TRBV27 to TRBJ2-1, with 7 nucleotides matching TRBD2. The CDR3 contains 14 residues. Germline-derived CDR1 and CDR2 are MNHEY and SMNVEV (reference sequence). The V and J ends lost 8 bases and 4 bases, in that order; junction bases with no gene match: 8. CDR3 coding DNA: TGTGCCAGCCTGGGCGCGGGACTATACAATGAGCAGTTCTTC. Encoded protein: CASLGAGLYNEQFF.

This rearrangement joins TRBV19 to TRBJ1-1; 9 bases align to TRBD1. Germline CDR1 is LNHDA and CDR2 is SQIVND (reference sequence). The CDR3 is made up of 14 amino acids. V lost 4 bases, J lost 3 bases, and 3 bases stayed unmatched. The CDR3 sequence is CASSRQGGDTEAFF. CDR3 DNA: TGTGCCAGTAGTAGACAGGGGGGGGACACTGAAGCTTTCTTT. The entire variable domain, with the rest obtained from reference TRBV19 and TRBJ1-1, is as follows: DGGITQSPKYLFRKEGQNVTLSCEQNLNHDAMYWYRQDPGQGLRLIYYSQIVNDFQKGDIAEGYSVSREKKESFPLTVTSAQKNPTAFYLCASSRQGGDTEAFFGQGTRLTVV.

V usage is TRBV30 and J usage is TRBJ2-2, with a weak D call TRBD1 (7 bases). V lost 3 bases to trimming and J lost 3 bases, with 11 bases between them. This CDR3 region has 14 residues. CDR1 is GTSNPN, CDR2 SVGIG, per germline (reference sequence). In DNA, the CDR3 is TGTGCCTGGAGGGAGGGGGCCGACACCGGGGAGCTGTTTTTT. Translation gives CAWREGADTGELFF.

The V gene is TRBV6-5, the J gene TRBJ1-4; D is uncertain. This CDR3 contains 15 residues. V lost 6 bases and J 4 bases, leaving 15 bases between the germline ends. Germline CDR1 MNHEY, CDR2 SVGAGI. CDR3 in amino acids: CASRSDRVFNEKLFF. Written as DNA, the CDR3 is TGTGCCAGCAGGAGTGACCGGGTCTTTAATGAAAAACTGTTTTTT.